This T cell receptor beta chain comes out of a study of T cell clonality in common variable immunodeficiency. The table came from immunoSEQ multiplex PCR; TCRdb's copy has only in-frame clones and leaves some out. The sample contains approximately 34,000 clones, none of them singletons. Study-wide results and limits: Reportedly, TCR beta sequences from common variable immunodeficiency showed fewer deletions and N-nucleotide insertions.

This clone showed up many times. Its antigen is currently unknown. With the read ending 3 residues before the CDR3 end, the germline J gene is used to fill in that end. Germline V gene data show CDR1 as KGHSH and CDR2 as LQKENI. V trimming: 4 bases; J trimming: 2 bases; junction bases outside the gene matches: 5. The CDR3 has 14 residues. Both groups were predominantly of Caucasian heritage. Heparinized whole blood, 5 to 8 ml, came from each donor. The V and J genes are TRBV18 and TRBJ2-7, with TRBD1 matching over 7 bases. The source material was peripheral blood mononuclear cells. This TCR derives from a person between 18 and 75 years old in good health. CDR3 DNA (partial): TGTGCCAGCTCACGAAGGGACAGAACCTACGAG. It codes for CASSRRDRTYE. The CDR3, in full, reads CASSRRDRTYEQYF.